A selection of T cell receptor beta chains follows, all from one sample in a study of blood T cell repertoires in COVID-19. Only in-frame clones appear in the TCRdb table, and some are missing; sequencing was by immunoSEQ multiplex PCR. The table has roughly 80,000 clones, around 91% seen once. Sequenced input: peripheral blood. These TCRs come from a woman aged 50 to 65 in a cohort sampled during active COVID-19. CDR3s include the opening cysteine and the closing phenylalanine or tryptophan. A D gene is named only where the DNA matches it firmly. Clone size is stated in some rows and not others, as once, few, many or a class when expanded.

D gene	J gene	clone size	V gene	CDR3 DNA	CDR3 protein
TRBD2	TRBJ2-5	-	TRBV4-1	TGCGCCAGCAGCCCGCGGGAGCGAGAGACCCAGTACTTC	CASSPRERETQYF
-	TRBJ2-7	-	TRBV7-9	TGTGCCAGCAGCCCAGGCGGGGAAAACTACGAGCAGTACTTC	CASSPGGENYEQYF
TRBD2	TRBJ2-1	-	TRBV28	TGTGCCAGCAGTAGGGGGGGCGGACTAGCGACCAATGAGCAGTTCTTC	CASSRGGGLATNEQFF
TRBD1	TRBJ2-7	once	TRBV19	TGTGCCAGTAGTAAATCGGGACAGGGTGCCTACGAGCAGTACTTC	CASSKSGQGAYEQYF
-	TRBJ2-7	-	TRBV6-6	TGTGCCAGCAGTCAGACTAGATTCGAGCAGTACTTC	CASSQTRFEQYF
-	TRBJ1-2	-	TRBV28	TGTGCCAGCACTACGGGACACCTCTATGGCTACACCTTC	CASTTGHLYGYTF
TRBD2	TRBJ2-2	-	TRBV3-1/TRBV3-2	TGTGCCAGCAGCCAGGGACTAGCGGGAGATGGCGGGGAGCTGTTTTTT	CASSQGLAGDGGELFF
-	TRBJ1-6	-	TRBV6-5	TGTGCCAGCCTTCCCCAGGACTATAATTCACCCCTCCACTTT	CASLPQDYNSPLHF
-	TRBJ2-7	once	TRBV12-3/TRBV12-4	TGTGCCAGCAGTGTCGGGACTTCCTACGAGCAGTACTTC	CASSVGTSYEQYF
-	TRBJ1-5	-	TRBV29-1	TGCAGCGTTGCTTCCAGGGATAGCAATCAGCCCCAGCATTTT	CSVASRDSNQPQHF
TRBD1	TRBJ1-2	-	TRBV5-5	TGTGCCAGCAGCTTCCGGACAGGGGGCGGTAATGGCTACACCTTC	CASSFRTGGGNGYTF
-	TRBJ2-6	once	TRBV28	TGTGCCAGCAGTACGAACAGTGGGGCCAACGTCCTGACTTTC	CASSTNSGANVLTF
TRBD2	TRBJ2-1	-	TRBV3-1/TRBV3-2	TGTGCCAGCAGCCAAGTCCCTAGCGGACCCCTCTACAATGAGCAGTTCTTC	CASSQVPSGPLYNEQFF
TRBD2	TRBJ2-5	-	TRBV9	TGTGCCAGCAGCACCTTGTTGACGGGAGGGCCCCAGTACTTC	CASSTLLTGGPQYF
-	TRBJ2-3	-	TRBV14	TGTGCCAGCAGCCAAGTCACCGGGACTGCGACAGATACGCAGTATTTT	CASSQVTGTATDTQYF
-	TRBJ2-7	-	TRBV7-9	TGTGCCAGCAGCTTGATGGACAGCCACGAACAGTACTTC	CASSLMDSHEQYF
TRBD2	TRBJ2-5	-	TRBV5-5	TGTGCCAGCAGCAGGGGACTAGCGGGGATCCAAGAGACCCAGTACTTC	CASSRGLAGIQETQYF
TRBD2	TRBJ2-1	-	TRBV10-1	TGCGCCAGCAGGGAGGGACTAGCGGGACTCCACATCCCCAATGAGCAGTTCTTC	CASREGLAGLHIPNEQFF
-	TRBJ2-5	once	TRBV11-1	TGTGCCAGCAGCTTAGCGGTGGGCTACCAAGAGACCCAGTACTTC	CASSLAVGYQETQYF
TRBD2	TRBJ2-1	-	TRBV11-2	TGTGCCAGCAGCATAGGGGGACTAGCGCCCACCTGGGAGCAGTTCTTC	CASSIGGLAPTWEQFF
TRBD2	TRBJ2-7	-	TRBV28	TGTGCCAGCAGTTCTTTCATACTAGCGGGAGTCGACGAGCAGTACTTC	CASSSFILAGVDEQYF
TRBD2	TRBJ2-1	once	TRBV15	TGTGCCACCAGCAGAGGAGTTAGCGGGTACAATGAGCAGTTCTTC	CATSRGVSGYNEQFF
-	TRBJ2-7	once	TRBV12-3/TRBV12-4	TGTGCCAGCAGTCCTAACCAGGGCTTCGGGCAGTACTTC	CASSPNQGFGQYF
TRBD1	TRBJ1-6	few	TRBV7-2	TGTGCCAGCAGATGGGACAGCAATTCACCCCTCCACTTT	CASRWDSNSPLHF
-	TRBJ1-2	few	TRBV10-2	TGCGCCAGCAGCGGGACACAAGACTGGGGCTACACCTTC	CASSGTQDWGYTF
TRBD2	TRBJ2-7	-	TRBV19	TGTGCCAGTTCGACTAGCGGGGTCTACGAGCAGTACTTC	CASSTSGVYEQYF
-	TRBJ2-7	-	TRBV5-1	TGCGCCAGCAGCGAAGGACTCTACAGTACCTACGAGCAGTACTTC	CASSEGLYSTYEQYF
-	TRBJ1-2	-	TRBV5-4	TGTGCCAGCAGCTTGGTTGACCGGGATCTATATGGCTACACCTTC	CASSLVDRDLYGYTF
-	TRBJ1-1	-	TRBV12-3/TRBV12-4	TGTGCCAGCAGCCCGGGGTTGTTTCGGGGAGCTTTCTTT	CASSPGLFRGAFF
-	TRBJ2-7	-	TRBV15	TGTGCCACCAGCAGACCCGTAGTTAACGAGCAGTACTTC	CATSRPVVNEQYF
-	TRBJ1-4	-	TRBV19	TGTGCCAGTAGTGACTATGAAAAACTGTTTTTT	CASSDYEKLFF
-	TRBJ2-1	-	TRBV10-3	TGTGCCATCAGTGAGAGGGGACACCGGCAGTTCTTC	CAISERGHRQFF
-	TRBJ2-5	-	TRBV27	TGTGCCAGCAGCTCCTTATGGCGGGGTCAAGAGACCCAGTACTTC	CASSSLWRGQETQYF
-	TRBJ2-7	-	TRBV18	TGTGCCAGCTCACACCGCTCTAACCTCATGAGGGGAGGAGCATCCTACGAGCAGTACTTC	CASSHRSNLMRGGASYEQYF
-	TRBJ1-4	-	TRBV28	TGTGCCAGCATTTGGGGAGGGGTTAAAGGTAATGAAAAACTGTTTTTT	CASIWGGVKGNEKLFF
TRBD2	TRBJ2-2	-	TRBV27	TGTGCCAGCACCACTTTCCCTTGGACTAGCGGGAGGACCAACACCGGGGAGCTGTTTTTT	CASTTFPWTSGRTNTGELFF
TRBD2	TRBJ2-7	-	TRBV28	TGTGCCAGCGGGAGGGCCGCCTACGAGCAGTACTTC	CASGRAAYEQYF
-	TRBJ2-2	few	TRBV12-3/TRBV12-4	TGTGCCAGCAGTTTACAGGTTCGGGAGCTGTTTTTT	CASSLQVRELFF
TRBD1	TRBJ1-4	-	TRBV5-1	TGCGCCAGCAGCCTCGGACAGGGGACTGAAAAACTGTTTTTT	CASSLGQGTEKLFF
-	TRBJ2-5	-	TRBV29-1	TGCAGCGTTGAAGGGCAGGGCTCGGGGACCCAGTACTTC	CSVEGQGSGTQYF
-	TRBJ1-1	-	TRBV2	TGTGCCAGCAGAGAAAACGGACAGCGTAGGACTGAAGCTTTCTTT	CASRENGQRRTEAFF
TRBD2	TRBJ2-5	-	TRBV18	TGTGCCAGCTCACAACTAGCGGGAGGAATTACAGAGACCCAGTACTTC	CASSQLAGGITETQYF
-	TRBJ1-3	-	TRBV3-1/TRBV3-2	TGTGCCAGCAGCCAAGTATACAGGGACCACTCTGGAAACACCATATATTTT	CASSQVYRDHSGNTIYF
-	TRBJ2-5	once	TRBV28	TGTGCCAGCAGTCTGGGCCTCGCGGGGAGGTCCCAGTACTTC	CASSLGLAGRSQYF
TRBD2	TRBJ2-3	-	TRBV5-1	TGCGCCAGCAGCTTGGAGCTAGCGGGATCCACAGATACGCAGTATTTT	CASSLELAGSTDTQYF
-	TRBJ1-2	-	TRBV6-6	TGTGCCAGCAGTTACTCTCCAGGGAACTATGGCTACACCTTC	CASSYSPGNYGYTF
-	TRBJ1-5	-	TRBV19	TGTGCCAGTAGTATCCAGGCCAGGCAGCCCCAGCATTTT	CASSIQARQPQHF
-	TRBJ1-5	-	TRBV6-6	TGTGCCAGCAGTAAGGGACTCTATCAGCCCCAGCATTTT	CASSKGLYQPQHF
-	TRBJ2-3	-	TRBV18	TGTGCCAGCTCACCAAGGGCGGGGAGCACAGATACGCAGTATTTT	CASSPRAGSTDTQYF
-	TRBJ2-2	-	TRBV7-3	TGTGCCAGCAGCTTAAGAGCAGCGGCTAGCTCGAACACCGGGGAGCTGTTTTTT	CASSLRAAASSNTGELFF
-	TRBJ1-3	-	TRBV19	TGTGCCAGCCTAAGACACGGGGGATCTGGAAACACCATATATTTT	CASLRHGGSGNTIYF
TRBD2	TRBJ2-5	-	TRBV30	TGTGCCTGGAGTGCGACTAGCGGGGGAGAGACCCAGTACTTC	CAWSATSGGETQYF
-	TRBJ2-3	-	TRBV9	TGTGCCAGCAGCGTAGCTGGGACAATGGCAGATACGCAGTATTTT	CASSVAGTMADTQYF
-	TRBJ2-5	few	TRBV29-1	TGCAGCGTTGAATTACAGGACCAAGAGACCCAGTACTTC	CSVELQDQETQYF
TRBD1	TRBJ1-2	-	TRBV2	TGTGCCAGCAGGGCAGGACCGCGACAGGGTCGCTACACCTTC	CASRAGPRQGRYTF
-	TRBJ1-4	-	TRBV5-1	TGCGCCAGCAGCTTCAGTGACCAGGCAGATGCAACTAATGAAAAACTGTTTTTT	CASSFSDQADATNEKLFF